Listed below are T cell receptor beta chains from one sample, sequenced in a study of T cell repertoires in cytomegalovirus infection. These receptors have no known antigen. TCRdb re-called the reads with MiXCR, one entry per CDR3 protein. This sample has roughly 310,000 distinct CDR3 sequences, with around 29% found just once. The sequencing here drew on cultured PBMCs, taken from culture after CMV antigen stimulation. These receptors all stem from a human donor in good health (CMV status not recorded). Some clones in this sample may be carry-over from other donors' samples. Both conserved end residues are part of each CDR3. D genes are given only for firm matches. Size is stated for part of the rows, as once, few or many counts, or as a class when the clone is expanded.

>TRBJ2-3|TRBV5-1|few|TRBD2
CASSSASGGTDTQYF
TGCGCCAGCAGCTCTGCTAGCGGGGGGACAGATACGCAGTATTTT
>TRBJ2-1|TRBV12-3/TRBV12-4|-|-
CASSFDDLNEQFF
TGTGCCAGCAGTTTCGACGACTTGAATGAGCAGTTCTTC
>TRBJ2-5|TRBV7-2|few|-
CASSLPWATATQYF
TGTGCCAGCAGCCTCCCATGGGCCACTGCGACCCAGTACTTC
>TRBJ2-1|TRBV4-2|-|TRBD2
CASSPEERELYNEQFF
TGTGCCAGCAGCCCGGAGGAGCGGGAGTTATACAATGAGCAGTTCTTC
>TRBJ2-7|TRBV5-6|-|-
CASSLGSRIYEQYF
TGTGCCAGCAGCTTAGGGTCTAGAATCTACGAGCAGTACTTC
>TRBJ2-3|TRBV19|few|-
CASSIGTGSGTDTQYF
TGTGCCAGTAGTATCGGTACAGGGTCAGGCACAGATACGCAGTATTTT
>TRBJ1-2|TRBV7-2|many|-
CASSRPPAELGYGYTF
TGTGCCAGCAGCCGTCCCCCGGCAGAGCTTGGCTATGGCTACACCTTC
>TRBJ2-3|TRBV7-9|few|-
CASSPDSGTQYF
TGTGCCAGCAGCCCTGATTCGGGTACGCAGTATTTT
>TRBJ2-3|TRBV2|few|-
CASQKGEKTDTQYF
TGTGCCAGCCAGAAGGGGGAGAAGACAGATACGCAGTATTTT
>TRBJ1-1|TRBV7-8|many|TRBD1
CASSLTVQGDTEAFF
TGTGCCAGCAGCTTGACGGTACAGGGGGACACTGAAGCTTTCTTT
>TRBJ2-1|TRBV7-9|-|TRBD2
CASSSTSLAGVHNEQFF
TGTGCCAGCAGCTCTACCAGCCTAGCGGGAGTACACAATGAGCAGTTCTTC
>TRBJ1-1|TRBV12-5|-|TRBD1
CASGLVGTAEAFF
TGTGCTAGTGGTTTGGTAGGGACAGCCGAAGCTTTCTTT
>TRBJ2-1|TRBV19|-|-
CASSIRGQGSYNEQFF
TGTGCCAGTAGTATCCGTGGACAAGGGAGCTACAATGAGCAGTTCTTC
>TRBJ2-7|TRBV12-3/TRBV12-4|-|TRBD1
CASRPQGFSYEQYF
TGTGCCAGCAGACCACAGGGGTTCTCCTACGAGCAGTACTTC
>TRBJ1-1|TRBV27|-|TRBD1
CASSLSTGRAAFF
TGTGCCAGCAGTTTGTCGACAGGGCGGGCAGCTTTCTTT
>TRBJ2-5|TRBV10-3|-|-
CASTGGIQETQYF
TGTGCCTCAACGGGTGGCATTCAAGAGACCCAGTACTTC
>TRBJ1-1|TRBV7-9|few|TRBD1
CASSRDREDTEAFF
TGTGCCAGCAGCCGGGACAGGGAGGACACTGAAGCTTTCTTT
>TRBJ2-1|TRBV20-1|-|-
CSATTGTDFTDEQFF
TGCAGTGCCACCACCGGGACGGACTTCACGGATGAGCAGTTCTTC
>TRBJ1-4|TRBV7-6|-|-
CASSLGQWDEKLFF
TGTGCCAGCAGCTTAGGACAATGGGATGAAAAACTGTTTTTT
>TRBJ2-1|TRBV7-6|many|TRBD2
CASSLVLRGGLSNEQFF
TGTGCCAGCAGCTTAGTACTGCGGGGGGGCCTGTCCAATGAGCAGTTCTTC
>TRBJ2-3|TRBV5-1|-|-
CASSLIGRSTDTQYF
TGCGCCAGCAGCTTGATCGGCAGAAGCACAGATACGCAGTATTTT
>TRBJ2-7|TRBV29-1|-|-
CSVRLPLRGDEQYF
TGCAGCGTCCGACTGCCGTTGAGGGGCGACGAGCAGTACTTC
>TRBJ1-3|TRBV6-1|-|-
CASRRSQGKTGNTIYF
TGTGCCAGCAGGAGATCCCAGGGAAAAACTGGAAACACCATATATTTT
>TRBJ2-1|TRBV20-1|-|TRBD1
CSARGQERSSYNEQFF
TGCAGTGCTAGGGGACAGGAGCGGAGCTCCTACAATGAGCAGTTCTTC
>TRBJ1-4|TRBV7-2|many|TRBD1
CASSCRDRGEGIEKLFF
TGTGCCAGCAGCTGCCGGGACAGGGGAGAAGGAATTGAAAAACTGTTTTTT